This TCR beta chain originates from a study of T cells after yellow fever vaccination. TCRdb re-called the 5' RACE reads through MiXCR, storing one row per CDR3 protein. The data contain approximately 160,000 distinct CDR3 sequences, roughly 6.2% of them seen just once; the ten biggest clones take up less than 3.5%. Findings of the study overall: After the booster, over 95% of CD4 and around nine tenths of CD8 primary-response clones were re-detected.

This clonotype was observed at least ten times. The antigen is unknown. The sequence came from a man between 18 and 29 years old who received the YFV17D yellow fever vaccine. The sample in question was CD4+ T cells sorted from PBMCs, obtained on the day of the first yellow fever vaccination.

The CDR3 bases are TGCGCCAGCAGCCGACCAACCGGGACCCTTCGCGATCGGACCCAGTACTTC. Protein: CASSRPTGTLRDRTQYF. This chain uses TRBV4-1 with TRBJ2-5; D might be TRBD1 or TRBD2, each matching 5 bases. Germline CDR1 MGHRA, CDR2 YSYEKL. With 4 bases removed from V and 7 bases from J, the gap between germline ends came to 25 bases. This CDR3 region has 17 residues.